The sequence of this T cell receptor beta chain was determined in a study of blood T cell repertoires in COVID-19. Only in-frame clones appear in the TCRdb table, and some are missing; sequencing was by immunoSEQ multiplex PCR. The sample lists hundreds of thousands of clones, approximately 90% occurring once. The CDR3 spans 14 residues. Looked up from germline, CDR1 is LGHDT and CDR2 is YNNKEL (reference sequence). V lost 3 bases to trimming and J lost 6 bases, with 14 bases between them. The sequence came from a woman younger than 35 with acute COVID-19. The chain carries TRBV3-1 (or the pseudogene TRBV3-2) and TRBJ1-1, with D hard to call. Source material: PBMCs or T cells enriched from blood (not recorded which). The CDR3 DNA reads TGTGCCAGCAGCCAGGGTTTCAGGCGGGCTGAAGCTTTCTTT. This encodes CASSQGFRRAEAFF.